This T cell receptor (beta chain) stems from a study of sequential checkpoint blockade in melanoma. Turning to the study itself: First-line arms were nivolumab then ipilimumab, or the reverse, randomized 1:1. TCRbeta immunosequencing was performed on DNA from roughly 90 pretreatment melanoma tumor samples.

Many counts were recorded for this clone. Clones were sequenced by immunoSEQ multiplex PCR, and TCRdb holds only the in-frame ones, with some missing. Of about 5,700 clones in the sample, 20% to 25% were seen once. Specified treatment: randomized to nivolumab then ipilimumab (arm A) or the reverse (arm B). The clonotype comes from a human donor with melanoma. The sample here was tumor tissue (inferred from file names), taken from a patient given nivolumab and ipilimumab in sequence.

CDR3 coding DNA: TGTGCCATCAGTGAGGGGGGGCTAGGTTATGGCTACACCTTC. Protein sequence: CAISEGGLGYGYTF. V and J are TRBV10-3 and TRBJ1-2; perhaps TRBD1 as D (6 bases). Germline values: CDR1 ENHRY, CDR2 SYGVKD. With 2 bases removed from V and 5 bases from J, the gap between germline ends came to 12 bases. This CDR3 has 14 amino acids.